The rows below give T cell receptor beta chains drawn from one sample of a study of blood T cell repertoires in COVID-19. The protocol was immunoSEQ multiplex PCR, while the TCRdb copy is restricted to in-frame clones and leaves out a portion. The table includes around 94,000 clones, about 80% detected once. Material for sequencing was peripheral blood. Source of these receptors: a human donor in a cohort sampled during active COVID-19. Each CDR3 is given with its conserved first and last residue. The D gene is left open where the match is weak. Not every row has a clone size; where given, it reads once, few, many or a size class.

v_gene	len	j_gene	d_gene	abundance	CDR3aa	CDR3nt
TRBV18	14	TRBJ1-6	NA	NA	CASSSAGRNSPLHF	TGTGCCAGCTCCTCGGCAGGGAGGAATTCACCCCTCCACTTT
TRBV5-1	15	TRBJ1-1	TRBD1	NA	CASSYTGTGGTEAFF	TGCGCCAGTTCATACACCGGGACAGGGGGCACTGAAGCTTTCTTT
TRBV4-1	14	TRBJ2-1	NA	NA	CASSQEGLGNEQFF	TGCGCCAGCAGCCAAGAAGGTCTAGGCAATGAGCAGTTCTTC
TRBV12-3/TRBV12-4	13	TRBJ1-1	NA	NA	CASSFGGRKEAFF	TGTGCCAGCAGTTTCGGGGGACGGAAAGAAGCTTTCTTT
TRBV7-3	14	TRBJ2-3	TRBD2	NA	CASSSNQAGATQYF	TGTGCCAGCAGCTCCAACCAGGCGGGAGCAACGCAGTATTTT
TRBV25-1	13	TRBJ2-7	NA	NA	CASSVASSYEQYF	TGTGCCAGCAGTGTTGCTAGCTCCTACGAGCAGTACTTC
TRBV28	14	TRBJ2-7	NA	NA	CASSFDTSSYEQYF	TGTGCCAGCAGTTTTGACACAAGCTCCTACGAGCAGTACTTC
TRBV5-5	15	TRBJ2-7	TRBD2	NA	CASSPTSGTSYEQYF	TGTGCCAGCAGCCCGACTAGCGGGACCTCCTACGAGCAGTACTTC
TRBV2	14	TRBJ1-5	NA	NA	CASSSLPGDQPQHF	TGTGCCAGCTCTTCACTCCCAGGTGATCAGCCCCAGCATTTT
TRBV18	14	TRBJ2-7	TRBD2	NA	CASSIGTSGYEQYF	TGTGCCAGCTCAATAGGAACTAGCGGCTACGAGCAGTACTTC
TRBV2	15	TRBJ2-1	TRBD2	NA	CASSLTSGRIDEQFF	TGTGCCAGCAGCCTAACTAGCGGGAGAATTGATGAGCAGTTCTTC
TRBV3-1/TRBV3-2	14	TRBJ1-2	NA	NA	CASSQDPRGYGYTF	TGTGCCAGCAGCCAAGATCCCCGAGGCTATGGCTACACCTTC
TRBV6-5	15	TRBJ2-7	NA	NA	CASSYSRGSSYEQYF	TGTGCCAGCAGTTACTCGAGGGGGAGCTCCTACGAGCAGTACTTC
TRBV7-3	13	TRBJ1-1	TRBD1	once	CASSWDRNTEAFF	TGTGCCAGCAGCTGGGACAGGAACACTGAAGCTTTCTTT
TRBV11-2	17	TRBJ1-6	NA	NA	CASSLGRGGTYNSPLHF	TGTGCCAGCAGCTTAGGGCGCGGGGGTACCTATAATTCACCCCTCCACTTT
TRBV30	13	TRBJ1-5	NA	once	CAWSVLSEQPQHF	TGTGCCTGGAGTGTACTGAGTGAACAGCCCCAGCATTTT
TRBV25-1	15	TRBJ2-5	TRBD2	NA	CASREAGAGLETQYF	TGTGCCAGCAGGGAAGCGGGAGCTGGGCTGGAGACCCAGTACTTC
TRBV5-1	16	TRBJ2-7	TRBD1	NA	CASSLGVRGFRYEQYF	TGCGCCAGCAGCTTGGGGGTCAGGGGGTTTCGCTACGAGCAGTACTTC
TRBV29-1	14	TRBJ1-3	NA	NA	CSVELTGSGNTIYF	TGCAGCGTTGAGCTCACCGGCTCTGGAAACACCATATATTTT
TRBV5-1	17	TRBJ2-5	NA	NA	CASSSRLGDGSQETQYF	TGCGCCAGCAGCTCCCGACTAGGGGATGGGAGCCAAGAGACCCAGTACTTC
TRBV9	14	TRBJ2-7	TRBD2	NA	CASSPAGGRNEQYF	TGTGCCAGCAGCCCCGCGGGGGGGCGGAACGAGCAGTACTTC
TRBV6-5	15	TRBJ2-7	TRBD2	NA	CASSYSRTSSYEQYF	TGTGCCAGCAGTTACTCAAGGACTAGCTCCTACGAGCAGTACTTC
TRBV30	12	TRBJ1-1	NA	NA	CAWTDFNTEAFF	TGTGCCTGGACAGACTTTAACACTGAAGCTTTCTTT
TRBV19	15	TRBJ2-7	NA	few	CASTPGQGRPYEQYF	TGTGCCAGTACTCCCGGTCAGGGCAGGCCCTACGAGCAGTACTTC
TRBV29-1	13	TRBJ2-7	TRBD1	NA	CSFRTGGLLEQYF	TGCAGCTTTAGGACAGGGGGATTACTCGAGCAGTACTTC
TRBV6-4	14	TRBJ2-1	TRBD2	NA	CASRPGLASDEQFF	TGTGCCAGCAGACCGGGACTAGCGAGCGATGAGCAGTTCTTC
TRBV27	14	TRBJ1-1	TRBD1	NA	CASSFGQVGTEAFF	TGTGCCAGCAGTTTCGGACAGGTGGGGACTGAAGCTTTCTTT
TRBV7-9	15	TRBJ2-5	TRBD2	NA	CASSSSGTRGETQYF	TGTGCCAGCAGCTCCTCCGGGACTAGGGGGGAGACCCAGTACTTC
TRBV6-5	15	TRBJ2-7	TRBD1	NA	CASSYATGGRGEQYF	TGTGCCAGCAGTTACGCGACAGGGGGAAGGGGCGAGCAGTACTTC
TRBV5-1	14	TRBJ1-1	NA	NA	CASSLDGQNTEAFF	TGCGCCAGCAGCTTGGACGGACAGAACACTGAAGCTTTCTTT
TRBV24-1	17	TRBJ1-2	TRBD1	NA	CATSDRDRGGGNYGYTF	TGTGCCACCAGTGACCGGGACAGGGGAGGCGGTAACTATGGCTACACCTTC
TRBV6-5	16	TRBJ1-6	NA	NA	CASSYSRGQGNSPLHF	TGTGCCAGCAGTTACTCTAGGGGTCAGGGTAATTCACCCCTCCACTTT
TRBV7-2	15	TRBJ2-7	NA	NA	CASSSGLAPTYEQYF	TGTGCCAGCAGCTCCGGGTTGGCCCCCACCTACGAGCAGTACTTC
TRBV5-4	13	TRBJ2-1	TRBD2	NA	CASSGGRGNEQFF	TGTGCCAGCAGCGGCGGGAGGGGGAATGAGCAGTTCTTC
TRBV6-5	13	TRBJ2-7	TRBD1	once	CASSRTGKNEQYF	TGTGCCAGCAGTCGGACAGGGAAGAACGAGCAGTACTTC
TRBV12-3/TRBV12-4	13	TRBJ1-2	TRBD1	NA	CASSFTVGQGYTF	TGTGCCAGCAGTTTTACCGTGGGACAGGGCTACACCTTC
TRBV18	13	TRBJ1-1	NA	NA	CASSPGLNTEAFF	TGTGCCAGCTCACCAGGGCTGAACACTGAAGCTTTCTTT
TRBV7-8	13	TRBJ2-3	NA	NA	CASSSPSGDTQYF	TGTGCCAGCAGCAGCCCTTCGGGGGATACGCAGTATTTT
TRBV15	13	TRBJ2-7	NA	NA	CATKRVNSYEQYF	TGTGCCACCAAGCGGGTGAACTCCTACGAGCAGTACTTC
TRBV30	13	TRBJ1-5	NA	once	CAWSVGGDQPQHF	TGTGCCTGGAGTGTAGGGGGAGATCAGCCCCAGCATTTT